This T cell receptor beta chain was profiled in a study of blood T cell repertoires in COVID-19. Across the whole study: Donors in the United States, Italy and Spain gave samples during acute or convalescent COVID-19. PBMCs, B-cell-depleted T cells, or T cells provided the cDNA or gDNA that made up the material.

Germline V CDR1 and CDR2: MNHNY, SVGAGI (reference sequence). The CDR3 extends over 13 amino acids. V lost 0 bases to trimming and J lost 8 bases, with 10 bases between them. Using immunoSEQ multiplex PCR, the repertoire was profiled, and TCRdb retains in-frame clones only, with some absent. Counted here are fewer than 600,000 clones, 80% to 90% occurring once; the ten biggest clones make up 0.7% to 1%. Source material: peripheral blood. The TCR comes from a young man with COVID-19, enrolled during active disease. This chain connects TRBV6-6 to TRBJ1-2; possible D gene TRBD1, 6 bases. CDR3 in amino acids: CASSYSGGQGYTF. The CDR3 nucleotides read TGTGCCAGCAGTTACTCCGGGGGGCAGGGCTACACCTTC.